The clone carrying this T cell receptor (beta chain) was picked up one time. The study ran its PCR with 60 Vbeta and 13 Jbeta primers. Profiled with immunoSEQ multiplex PCR; TCRdb holds only in-frame clones, not every one. This sample carries 40,000 to 45,000 clones, 50% to 55% of them seen once, and the ten largest clones take roughly an eighth. These data originate in a study of cytomegalovirus exposure and HLA in healthy donors. The CDR3 spans 14 residues. CDR1 and CDR2 from the germline V gene are SEHNR and FQNEAQ (reference sequence). Trimming pared 8 bases from V and 0 bases from J, leaving 14 bases between.

The chain uses TRBV7-9 and TRBJ2-7; D is possibly TRBD2 (6 bases). The source material was PBMCs. This receptor was obtained from a human donor in good health. In DNA, the CDR3 is TGTGCCAGCTCTAACGCGGGGAGCTCCTACGAGCAGTACTTC. Translation: CASSNAGSSYEQYF. Supplemented by reference TRBV7-9 and TRBJ2-7, the full variable domain reads DTGVSQNPRHKITKRGQNVTFRCDPISEHNRLYWYRQTLGQGPEFLTYFQNEAQLEKSRLLSDRFSAERPKGSFSTLEIQRTEQGDSAMYLCASSNAGSSYEQYFGPGTRLTVT.